This TCR beta chain came from a study of T cell responses to AZD1222 COVID-19 vaccine. General study findings and limits: Most donors were white British, females outnumbered males, and clonal diversity was possibly underestimated.

As to this clone: Its antigen is still unknown.

Clones were sequenced by immunoSEQ multiplex PCR, and TCRdb holds only the in-frame ones, with some missing. The sample contains some 99,000 clones, nearly 90% of which appear only once. The CDR3 has 15 amino acids. Trimming shortened V by 4 bases and J by 10 bases, and 20 bases separated the two germline ends. The germline CDR1 and CDR2 sequences are MGHDK and SYGVNS. This receptor was identified in an adult in good health. The material was peripheral blood, obtained on day 0 of AZD1222 vaccination. V and J are TRBV25-1 and TRBJ1-5; tentatively, D is TRBD1 (6 bases). CDR3 residues: CASSAGYGGGFPQHF. CDR3 nucleotides: TGTGCCAGCAGTGCGGGGTACGGGGGGGGCTTCCCCCAGCATTTT.